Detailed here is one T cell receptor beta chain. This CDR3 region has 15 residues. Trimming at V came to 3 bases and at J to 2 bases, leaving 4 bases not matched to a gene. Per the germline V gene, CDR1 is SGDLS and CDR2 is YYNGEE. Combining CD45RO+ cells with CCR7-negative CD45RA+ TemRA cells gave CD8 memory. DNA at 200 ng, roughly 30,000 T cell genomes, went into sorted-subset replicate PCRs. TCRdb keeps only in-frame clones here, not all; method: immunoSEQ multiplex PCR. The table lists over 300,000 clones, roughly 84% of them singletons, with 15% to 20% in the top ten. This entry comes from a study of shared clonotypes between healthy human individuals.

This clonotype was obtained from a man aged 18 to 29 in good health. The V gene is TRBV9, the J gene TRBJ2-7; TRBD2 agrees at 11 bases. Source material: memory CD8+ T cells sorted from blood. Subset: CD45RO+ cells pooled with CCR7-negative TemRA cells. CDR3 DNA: TGTGCCAGCAGCGGAGGGACTAGCGGTACCTACGAGCAGTACTTC. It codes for CASSGGTSGTYEQYF. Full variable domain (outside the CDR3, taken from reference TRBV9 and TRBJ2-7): DSGVTQTPKHLITATGQRVTLRCSPRSGDLSVYWYQQSLDQGLQFLIQYYNGEERAKGNILERFSAQQFPDLHSELNLSSLELGDSALYFCASSGGTSGTYEQYFGPGTRLTVT.